This T cell receptor beta chain was captured in a study of vaccination and CD4 T cells after COVID-19. About the research overall: SARS-CoV-2, HCoV-NL63, HCoV-OC43 and HCoV-229E supplied the overlapping spike peptides used to stimulate cells.

Oncomine TCR Beta short-read sequencing was applied to DNA from cultured CD4+ T cells. MiXCR, applied by TCRdb to the PCR reads, yields one record per CDR3 protein. This table has under 7,000 distinct CDR3 sequences, roughly 18% appearing once. Germline CDR1 is MNHNS and CDR2 is SASEGT. The CDR3 runs 15 residues. V was pared by 6 bases and J by 0 bases, with 14 bases between. The study, taken as a whole, reports: Relatively few convalescent patients were studied, without early post-infection timepoints.

Indicated treatment: 10-day PBMC culture with coronavirus spike peptide pools or control peptides (ViraFEST assay). Turning to this clonotype: What it recognizes is unknown.

The sequenced sample was CD4+ T cells from blood, cultured in vitro. The chain recombines TRBV6-1 with TRBJ1-1; D is ambiguous. The clonotype originates from a human donor who had recovered from COVID-19. CDR3 protein: CASSPAAYMNTEAFF. CDR3 DNA sequence: TGTGCCAGCAGCCCGGCGGCATACATGAACACTGAAGCTTTCTTT.